This is a list of T cell receptor beta chains from one sample in a study of blood T cells in healthy people across ages. TCRdb re-called the 5' RACE reads with MiXCR, one entry per CDR3 protein. The sample holds about 680,000 distinct CDR3 sequences, about half seen once. Input material: blood. Receptors were obtained from a woman in her fifties or sixties in good health. The CDR3 runs from the conserved cysteine through the conserved F or W. The D gene is left open where the match is weak. Not all rows give a size; the values are once, few, many and, for expanded clones, a class.

j_gene	v_gene	abundance	d_gene	CDR3aa	CDR3nt
TRBJ1-4	TRBV4-3	.	TRBD1	CASSQDVGTGSEKLFF	TGCGCCAGCAGCCAAGATGTAGGGACAGGGTCTGAAAAACTGTTTTTT
TRBJ2-3	TRBV2	few	.	CASSLGGPYSTDTQYF	TGTGCCAGCAGCCTAGGGGGTCCCTATAGCACAGATACGCAGTATTTT
TRBJ2-3	TRBV28	many	.	CASRWQSQDTQYF	TGTGCCAGCAGATGGCAGTCCCAAGATACGCAGTATTTT
TRBJ1-2	TRBV10-3	.	.	CAIGVGGRASYGYTF	TGTGCCATCGGTGTCGGGGGCCGGGCCTCCTATGGCTACACCTTC
TRBJ2-3	TRBV7-2	few	TRBD1	CASSSPDRAGDTQYF	TGTGCCAGCAGCTCACCGGACAGGGCCGGGGATACGCAGTATTTT
TRBJ2-5	TRBV20-1	.	TRBD1	CSASLDREPQETQYF	TGCAGTGCTAGCCTGGACAGGGAACCCCAAGAGACCCAGTACTTC
TRBJ2-3	TRBV2	.	.	CASSEGMVAMTRTDTQYF	TGTGCCAGCAGTGAAGGGATGGTTGCGATGACTCGCACAGATACGCAGTATTTT
TRBJ2-1	TRBV12-3/TRBV12-4	few	.	CASSTYAYNEQFF	TGTGCCAGCAGCACCTACGCGTACAATGAGCAGTTCTTC
TRBJ2-3	TRBV27	.	TRBD2	CASRPKGGGTDTQYF	TGTGCCAGCAGACCCAAGGGCGGGGGGACAGATACGCAGTATTTT
TRBJ2-3	TRBV24-1	once	TRBD2	CATSDLTSGACTDTQYF	TGTGCCACCAGTGATTTGACTAGCGGGGCATGCACAGATACGCAGTATTTT
TRBJ2-5	TRBV6-2/TRBV6-3	.	TRBD2	CASSSGRRSEQYF	TGTGCCAGCAGTAGCGGGAGGCGCAGTGAGCAGTACTTC
TRBJ1-4	TRBV2	.	.	CASYPGATTNEKLFF	TGTGCCAGCTATCCGGGGGCCACAACTAATGAAAAACTGTTTTTT
TRBJ2-2	TRBV7-2	.	TRBD2	CASSPLAGVGTGELFF	TGTGCCAGCAGCCCCCTGGCGGGAGTAGGTACCGGGGAGCTGTTTTTT
TRBJ2-5	TRBV30	.	TRBD1	CAWSVMTGAETQYF	TGTGCCTGGAGTGTGATGACAGGGGCTGAGACCCAGTACTTC
TRBJ1-5	TRBV18	.	TRBD1	CASSPTGTQPQHF	TGTGCCAGCTCACCGACAGGGACTCAGCCCCAGCATTTT
TRBJ2-7	TRBV4-3	.	TRBD1	CASSPFGQGSYEQYF	TGCGCCAGCAGCCCTTTTGGACAGGGGTCCTACGAGCAGTACTTC
TRBJ1-2	TRBV3-1	few	.	CASSQGRNYGYTF	TGTGCCAGCAGCCAGGGACGTAACTATGGCTACACCTTC
TRBJ2-5	TRBV2	few	.	CASSWRGYQETQYF	TGTGCCAGCAGTTGGAGGGGCTACCAAGAGACCCAGTACTTC
TRBJ2-1	TRBV18	.	.	CASSPSKGNEQFF	TGTGCCAGCTCACCATCCAAGGGGAATGAGCAGTTCTTC
TRBJ2-7	TRBV10-3	.	.	CAISRGADRYEQYF	TGTGCCATCAGCCGCGGAGCAGATAGATACGAGCAGTACTTC
TRBJ1-2	TRBV11-2	many	.	CASSLASVHYTF	TGTGCCAGCAGCTTGGCATCAGTCCACTACACCTTC
TRBJ2-7	TRBV10-3	many	TRBD1	CAIAPGQGYEQYF	TGTGCCATCGCCCCGGGACAGGGGTACGAGCAGTACTTC